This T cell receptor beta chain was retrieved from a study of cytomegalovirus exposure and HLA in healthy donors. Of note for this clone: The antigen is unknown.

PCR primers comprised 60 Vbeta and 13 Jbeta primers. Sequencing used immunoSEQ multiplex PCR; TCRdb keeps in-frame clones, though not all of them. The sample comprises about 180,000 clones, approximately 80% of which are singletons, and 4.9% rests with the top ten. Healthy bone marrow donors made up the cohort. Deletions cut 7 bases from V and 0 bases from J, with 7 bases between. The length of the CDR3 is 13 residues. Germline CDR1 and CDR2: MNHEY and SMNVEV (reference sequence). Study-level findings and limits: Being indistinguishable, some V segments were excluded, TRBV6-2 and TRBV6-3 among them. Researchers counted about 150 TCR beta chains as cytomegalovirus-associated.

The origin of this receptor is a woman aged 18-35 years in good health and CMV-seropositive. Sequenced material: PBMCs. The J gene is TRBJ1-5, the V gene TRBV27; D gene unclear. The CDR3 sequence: CASKRGSNQPQHF. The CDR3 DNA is TGTGCCAGCAAGCGGGGTAGCAATCAGCCCCAGCATTTT.